The rows below give T cell receptor beta chains drawn from one sample of a study of T cell repertoires in breast cancer. TCRdb fed the emulsion pairing reads into MiXCR, producing one record per CDR3 protein. The data contain around 43,000 distinct CDR3 sequences, roughly 44% of them singletons. Sequencing input: CD8+ T cells. The receptors here all came from a pool of human donors with breast cancer or a healthy control (not recorded which). Both conserved end residues are part of each CDR3. The order of the fields is CDR3 protein, CDR3 DNA, D gene, clone size, V gene, J gene. A D gene is named only where the DNA matches it firmly. Clone size is given for some rows only: seen once, a few or many times, or a class if the clone is expanded.

CDR3 protein: CASRALGLGQETQYF
CDR3 DNA: TGTGCCAGCAGGGCCCTCGGTTTAGGTCAAGAGACCCAGTACTTC
D gene: NA
clone size: NA
V gene: TRBV28
J gene: TRBJ2-5

CDR3 protein: CSAPRTSGSGTDTQYF
CDR3 DNA: TGCAGTGCTCCAAGGACTAGCGGGAGTGGCACAGATACGCAGTATTTT
D gene: TRBD2
clone size: NA
V gene: TRBV20-1
J gene: TRBJ2-3

CDR3 protein: CSARDPQMNTEAFF
CDR3 DNA: TGCAGTGCTAGAGACCCCCAGATGAACACTGAAGCTTTCTTT
D gene: NA
clone size: few
V gene: TRBV20-1
J gene: TRBJ1-1

CDR3 protein: CASSLRTIRGRRGVTDTQYF
CDR3 DNA: TGTGCCAGCAGCCTCAGGACGATTCGAGGGAGGAGGGGTGTCACAGATACGCAGTATTTT
D gene: NA
clone size: NA
V gene: TRBV7-9
J gene: TRBJ2-3

CDR3 protein: CASSRLGGAEQYF
CDR3 DNA: TGTGCCAGCAGCAGACTAGGGGGCGCGGAGCAGTACTTC
D gene: NA
clone size: once
V gene: TRBV11-1
J gene: TRBJ2-7

CDR3 protein: CASSPPRSREGGTEAFF
CDR3 DNA: TGTGCCAGCAGCCCCCCCAGGTCTCGGGAAGGAGGCACTGAAGCTTTCTTT
D gene: NA
clone size: NA
V gene: TRBV11-3
J gene: TRBJ1-1

CDR3 protein: CATEAGTGIFTEAFF
CDR3 DNA: TGTGCCACCGAAGCCGGGACAGGGATCTTCACTGAAGCTTTCTTT
D gene: TRBD1
clone size: many
V gene: TRBV15
J gene: TRBJ1-1

CDR3 protein: CSAETGRAVQPQHF
CDR3 DNA: TGCAGTGCTGAAACAGGGCGGGCCGTTCAGCCCCAGCATTTT
D gene: NA
clone size: few
V gene: TRBV20-1
J gene: TRBJ1-5

CDR3 protein: CSASTGGIYEQYF
CDR3 DNA: TGCAGCGCGTCGACAGGGGGTATATACGAGCAGTACTTC
D gene: TRBD1
clone size: NA
V gene: TRBV29-1
J gene: TRBJ2-7

CDR3 protein: CASSTGGGNTIYF
CDR3 DNA: TGTGCCAGTAGTACCGGCGGTGGAAACACCATATATTTT
D gene: NA
clone size: NA
V gene: TRBV19
J gene: TRBJ1-3

CDR3 protein: CTSSPYPPGQDNQPQHF
CDR3 DNA: TGTACCAGCAGTCCTTACCCCCCGGGACAAGATAATCAGCCCCAGCATTTT
D gene: NA
clone size: NA
V gene: TRBV27
J gene: TRBJ1-5

CDR3 protein: CASSFLGAHTEAFF
CDR3 DNA: TGTGCCAGCAGCTTTTTGGGGGCGCACACTGAAGCTTTCTTT
D gene: NA
clone size: NA
V gene: TRBV7-9
J gene: TRBJ1-1

CDR3 protein: CASTIRQTTGVPLHF
CDR3 DNA: TGTGCCAGCACCATTCGGCAAACGACTGGGGTACCCCTCCACTTT
D gene: NA
clone size: NA
V gene: TRBV6-1
J gene: TRBJ1-6

CDR3 protein: CASSHSGGVGNEQFF
CDR3 DNA: TGTGCCAGCAGCCATAGCGGGGGAGTCGGTAATGAGCAGTTCTTC
D gene: TRBD2
clone size: few
V gene: TRBV3-1
J gene: TRBJ2-1

CDR3 protein: CASSPVGSGEQYF
CDR3 DNA: TGTGCCAGCAGCCCGGTGGGTTCCGGCGAGCAGTACTTC
D gene: NA
clone size: few
V gene: TRBV27
J gene: TRBJ2-7

CDR3 protein: CSARMAGGYGQYF
CDR3 DNA: TGCAGTGCTAGGATGGCGGGAGGGTACGGGCAGTACTTC
D gene: TRBD2
clone size: NA
V gene: TRBV20-1
J gene: TRBJ2-7

CDR3 protein: CASSLKPGADEQYF
CDR3 DNA: TGTGCCAGCAGCTTGAAACCAGGGGCGGACGAGCAGTACTTC
D gene: NA
clone size: NA
V gene: TRBV7-3
J gene: TRBJ2-7

CDR3 protein: CASSETEYNEQFF
CDR3 DNA: TGCGCCAGCAGTGAGACCGAGTACAATGAGCAGTTCTTC
D gene: NA
clone size: many
V gene: TRBV10-2
J gene: TRBJ2-1

CDR3 protein: CASSSTDNYGYTF
CDR3 DNA: TGTGCCAGCAGCAGCACCGATAACTATGGCTACACCTTC
D gene: NA
clone size: few
V gene: TRBV7-9
J gene: TRBJ1-2

CDR3 protein: CASSYNYGYTF
CDR3 DNA: TGTGCCAGCAGTTACAACTATGGCTACACCTTC
D gene: NA
clone size: many
V gene: TRBV28
J gene: TRBJ1-2

CDR3 protein: CASSLGQGVLNTEAFF
CDR3 DNA: TGTGCCAGCAGCTTGGGTCAGGGTGTGTTGAACACTGAAGCTTTCTTT
D gene: NA
clone size: NA
V gene: TRBV5-5
J gene: TRBJ1-1

CDR3 protein: CAIRASGGRHISTDTQYF
CDR3 DNA: TGTGCCATCAGGGCAAGCGGGGGGCGACACATTAGCACAGATACGCAGTATTTT
D gene: TRBD2
clone size: NA
V gene: TRBV10-3
J gene: TRBJ2-3

CDR3 protein: CASSITGLGQFF
CDR3 DNA: TGTGCCAGCAGTATTACAGGGTTAGGGCAGTTCTTC
D gene: NA
clone size: many
V gene: TRBV27
J gene: TRBJ2-1

CDR3 protein: CASSPASGGTGELFF
CDR3 DNA: TGTGCCAGCAGCCCAGCGTCGGGAGGAACCGGGGAGCTGTTTTTT
D gene: TRBD2
clone size: NA
V gene: TRBV4-2
J gene: TRBJ2-2